In its sample, the clone carrying this T cell receptor beta chain was seen once. Using immunoSEQ multiplex PCR, the repertoire was profiled, and TCRdb retains in-frame clones only, with some absent. The sample lists around 2,800 clones, around 80% occurring once. The CDR3 is 16 residues long. CDR1 is SGHVS and CDR2 is FQNEAQ in the germline V gene. Between the trimmed V and J ends, which lost 4 bases and 3 bases, there was a span of 16 bases. This specimen belongs to a study of follicular helper T cells after annual influenza vaccination. About the study: Blood was drawn on days 0, 7 and 28 after vaccination.

The time point is: 2014-2015 season, pre-vaccination. The receptor's source is an adult who received the influenza vaccine. V usage is TRBV7-8 and J usage is TRBJ1-3, with unresolved D. Sequencing used CXCR5+ CD38- circulating T follicular helper cells from blood, obtained on the day of influenza vaccination. Indicated subset: circulating Tfh, non-naive CD4+CXCR5+PD-1+ (ICOS+CD38+ or ICOS-CD38-). The CDR3 DNA reads as TGTGCCAGCAGCTCCCGTCTTAGCAGGAGTGGAAACACCATATATTTT. Translating gives CASSSRLSRSGNTIYF.